This section outlines one TCR beta chain sequence together with its context. The target antigen is unknown. These data are taken from a study of Ad26.COV2.S vaccination and SARS-CoV-2 variants. Assay used: immunoSEQ multiplex PCR; TCRdb lists only in-frame clones, some missing. This table holds approximately 340,000 clones, about 90% found once. Between the trimmed V and J ends, which lost 6 bases and 4 bases, there was a span of 12 bases. Germline V CDR1 and CDR2: MNHEY, SVGAGI. The length of the CDR3 is 13 residues. General study points: Once vaccination had occurred, spike-specific CD8+ and CD4+ T cell responses reportedly showed substantial breadth.

The sequenced sample was peripheral blood, obtained after recovery from COVID-19. The receptor was isolated from a human donor who had recovered from COVID-19. The genes are TRBV6-5 and TRBJ1-2; possibly TRBD1 for D (5 bases). CDR3 sequence reads: CASSPGDSYGYTF. In nucleotides, the CDR3 is TGTGCCAGCAGCCCCGGGGACTCCTATGGCTACACCTTC.